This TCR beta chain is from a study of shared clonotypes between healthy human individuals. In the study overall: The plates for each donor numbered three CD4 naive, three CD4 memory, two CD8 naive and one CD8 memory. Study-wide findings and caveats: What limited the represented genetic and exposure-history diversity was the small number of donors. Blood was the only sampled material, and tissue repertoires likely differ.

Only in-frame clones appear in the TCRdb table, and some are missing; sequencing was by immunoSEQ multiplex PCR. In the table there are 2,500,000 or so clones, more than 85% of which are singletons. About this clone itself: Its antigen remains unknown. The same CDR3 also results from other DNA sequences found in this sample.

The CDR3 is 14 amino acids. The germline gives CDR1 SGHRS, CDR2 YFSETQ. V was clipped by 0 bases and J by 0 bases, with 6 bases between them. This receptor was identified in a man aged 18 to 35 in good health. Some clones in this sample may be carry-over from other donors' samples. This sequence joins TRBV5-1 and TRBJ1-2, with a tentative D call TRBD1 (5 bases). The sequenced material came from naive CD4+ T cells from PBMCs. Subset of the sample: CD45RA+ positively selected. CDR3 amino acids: CASSLDRTNYGYTF. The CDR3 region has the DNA TGCGCCAGCAGCTTGGACAGGACTAACTATGGCTACACCTTC.